This TCR beta chain was obtained from a study of OX40 agonist ivuxolimab in advanced cancers. Per germline, CDR1 SGHKS and CDR2 YYEKEE (reference sequence). This CDR3 is 15 amino acids long. V lost 0 bases, J lost 1 base, and 11 bases lay in between. Remarks on this clone: Its antigen is still unknown.

Profiled with immunoSEQ multiplex PCR; TCRdb holds only in-frame clones, not every one. The sample holds tens of thousands of clones, 80% to 90% seen once. The study's findings and limits: Among T cells, CD8+ cells averaged more expanded clones than CD4+ cells.

This specimen consisted of CD4+ or CD8+ T cells sorted from blood, obtained in a trial of the OX40 agonist ivuxolimab. The source of this sequence is an adult with an advanced solid tumor such as melanoma, head and neck, liver or kidney cancer. The V gene is TRBV5-5, the J gene TRBJ2-7; D uncertain. CDR3 sequence (DNA): TGTGCCAGCAGCTTGGGTCGGGCCTATTCCTACGAGCAGTACTTC. This sequence encodes CASSLGRAYSYEQYF.